One and the same sample provided the 28 T cell receptor beta chains below, sequenced in a study of T cell repertoires in aging, cancer and after chemotherapy. The template was genomic DNA from peripheral blood, not RNA. A mixed TRB-A/B primer pool amplified rearranged TRB by multiplex touch-down PCR. MiXCR was run by TCRdb on the multiplex PCR reads, yielding one entry per CDR3 protein. The table lists about 13,000 distinct CDR3 sequences, approximately 40% of them singletons, with 6.6% in the top ten. Specimen: blood. These receptors all come from a human donor in good health. The donor label of this sample is uncertain.

The rearrangement links TRBV6-4 to TRBJ2-1, with a tentative D call TRBD2 (6 bases). The germline V gene encodes CDR1 MRHNA and CDR2 SNTAGT. CDR3 length: 15 residues. The V and J ends lost 3 bases and 6 bases respectively, with 15 bases between them. CDR3 residues: CASSDISAGSNEQFF. DNA of the CDR3: TGTGCCAGCAGTGATATTAGCGCGGGGAGCAATGAGCAGTTCTTC.

This clonotype is medium-sized (0.01 to 0.1%). The chain uses TRBV11-3 and TRBJ1-2; maybe TRBD1 (5 bases). Germline values: CDR1 SGHNT, CDR2 YENEEA. The CDR3 loop spans 14 amino acids. The V end was cut by 1 base, the J end by 6 bases, with 12 bases between. This chain's CDR3 is CASSLVGWGDGYTF. The CDR3 region has the DNA TGTGCCAGCAGCTTAGTTGGCTGGGGGGATGGCTACACCTTC.

Concerning this clonotype itself: A much bigger clone sits one base away, suggesting this may be a read error. The J gene is TRBJ2-5, the V gene TRBV11-3, with D tentatively TRBD2 (7 bases). This CDR3 comprises 15 residues. Germline-derived CDR1 and CDR2 are SGHNT and YENEEA. Trimming took off 9 bases at V and 6 bases at J, with 23 bases between the two ends. CDR3 coding DNA: TGTGCCAGTAGTATAGGGTCGGGGGGCAGTCAGACCCAGTACTTC. Encoded protein: CASSIGSGGSQTQYF.

This clonotype has only a few counts. The gene calls are TRBV19 and TRBJ2-5; 11 positions match TRBD2. V lost 6 bases and J lost 1; bases outside the gene matches: 7. Germline CDR1 and CDR2: LNHDA and SQIVND (reference sequence). This CDR3 has 16 residues. CDR3 sequence (DNA): TGTGCCAGTAGCCCAATTGGGACTAGCGGCCAAGAGACCCAGTACTTC. It encodes CASSPIGTSGQETQYF.

The chain combines TRBV5-4 with TRBJ2-1; D not resolved. The CDR3 is 14 amino acids. Germline loops: CDR1 SGHNT, CDR2 YYREEE (reference sequence). V lost 0 bases and J 2 bases, leaving 6 bases between the germline ends. The DNA of the CDR3 is TGTGCCAGCAGCTTGGACAGTCCCTACAATGAGCAGTTCTTC. This encodes CASSLDSPYNEQFF.

This clonotype was observed a handful of times. This chain joins TRBV27 and TRBJ2-1; 10 nucleotides align to TRBD1. CDR1 and CDR2 from the germline V gene are MNHEY and SMNVEV (reference sequence). The CDR3 totals 17 residues. The trim removed 3 bases at V and 2 bases at J, leaving 7 bases unmatched. The CDR3 DNA sequence: TGTGCCAGCAGTTTTAAACCCGGACAGGGGGCCTACAATGAGCAGTTCTTC. Translated, it gives CASSFKPGQGAYNEQFF.

In its sample, this clonotype was seen a few times. CDR3 region: CASRVGVDRYNEQFF. Written as DNA, the CDR3 is TGTGCCAGCCGGGTCGGAGTGGATCGGTACAATGAGCAGTTCTTC. V is TRBV10-3 and J is TRBJ2-1; D gene unclear. From germline, CDR1 is ENHRY and CDR2 SYGVKD. The V and J ends lost 10 bases and 4 bases respectively, with 20 bases between them. The CDR3 extends over 15 amino acids.

The J gene is TRBJ1-2, the V gene TRBV11-3; TRBD1 is a possible D gene (6 bases). Germline V lookup: CDR1 SGHNT, CDR2 YENEEA. The CDR3 covers 15 residues. Trimming cost V 5 bases and J 3 bases, with 16 bases left between them. CDR3 in DNA: TGTGCCAGCAGCCTATTGACAGGAACAGACTATGGCTACACCTTC. It translates to CASSLLTGTDYGYTF.

The chain couples TRBV6-5 to TRBJ1-6; D ambiguous. This CDR3 spans 13 amino acids. CDR1 is MNHEY, CDR2 SVGAGI, per germline. V lost 0 bases and J lost 5, with 2 bases in between. The CDR3: CASSYSDNSPLHF. CDR3 coding DNA: TGTGCCAGCAGTTACTCGGATAATTCACCCCTCCACTTT.

V is TRBV24-1 and J is TRBJ2-7, with 8 bases identical to TRBD1. Germline loops: CDR1 KGHDR, CDR2 SFDVKD. The CDR3 runs 16 residues. The J segment lost 2 bases and the V segment lost 1 base, leaving 6 bases of the junction unmatched. CDR3 loop: CATSDLETGATYEQYF. The CDR3 DNA follows: TGTGCCACCAGTGATTTAGAGACAGGGGCAACCTACGAGCAGTACTTC.

The gene calls are TRBV10-3 and TRBJ1-2; possibly TRBD1 for D (6 bases). Germline CDR1 is ENHRY and CDR2 is SYGVKD. V was shortened by 6 bases and J by 6 bases, with 17 bases between the two germline ends. This CDR3 spans 14 amino acids. Here the CDR3 DNA reads TGTGCCATCAGGGATTCCGGGACAACGGATGGCTACACCTTC. Protein sequence: CAIRDSGTTDGYTF.

This clonotype is labeled medium-sized (0.01 to 0.1%). The V call is TRBV11-3, the J call TRBJ2-2; perhaps TRBD2 as D (7 bases). The CDR3 has 15 amino acids. V was clipped by 3 bases and J by 7 bases, with 15 bases between them. Germline V gene sequence: CDR1 SGHNT, CDR2 YENEEA. The CDR3 loop reads CASSLGGPLVGELFF. Here the CDR3 DNA reads TGTGCCAGCAGCTTGGGGGGGCCGCTTGTCGGGGAGCTGTTTTTT.

CDR3 residues: CASSPTGRAGYTF. CDR3 nucleotide sequence: TGTGCCAGCAGTCCGACAGGGCGGGCTGGCTACACCTTC. V gene TRBV12-3 or TRBV12-4 combines with J gene TRBJ1-2; 7 bases are shared with TRBD1. This CDR3 is built from 13 residues. With 5 bases clipped from V and 7 bases from J, the junction kept 7 bases outside the gene matches.

J is TRBJ2-1 and V is TRBV27, with TRBD2 as a possible D gene (7 bases). Germline CDR1 is MNHEY and CDR2 is SMNVEV (reference sequence). The ends were cut back, 3 bases at V and 10 bases at J, with 10 bases in the middle. The CDR3 sequence is 12 residues long. The CDR3 protein is CASSLSGTEQFF. As DNA, the CDR3 is TGTGCCAGCAGTTTGAGCGGGACAGAGCAGTTCTTC.

In regard to this clonotype: One junction end does not reproduce the germline sequence, and a read error may be involved. The J gene is TRBJ2-1, the V gene TRBV5-6; D may be TRBD1 or TRBD2 (5 bases each). From germline, CDR1 is SGHDT and CDR2 YYEEEE. This CDR3 comprises 16 residues. CDR3 sequence: CASSLTGRGAYNKQFF. CDR3 nucleotide sequence: TGTGCCAGCAGCTTGACGGGAAGAGGGGCCTACAATAAGCAGTTCTTC.

This clonotype has a handful of counts. This chain links TRBV12-3 or TRBV12-4 with TRBJ2-1; 12 nucleotides line up with TRBD2. CDR3 length: 15 amino acids. The V and J ends lost 6 bases and 7 bases, in that order; junction bases with no gene match: 7. The CDR3 reads CASSDGLAGRNEQFF. The CDR3 DNA is TGTGCCAGCAGCGATGGACTAGCGGGAAGGAATGAGCAGTTCTTC.

V and J are TRBV5-4 and TRBJ1-1; D is unclear. Germline-derived CDR1 and CDR2 are SGHNT and YYREEE (reference sequence). V lost 1 base, J lost 1 base, and 5 bases lay in between. The CDR3 totals 13 residues. The CDR3 protein is CASSLTWNTEAFF. The DNA of the CDR3 is TGTGCCAGCAGCTTGACCTGGAACACTGAAGCTTTCTTT.

The chain carries TRBV5-1 and TRBJ2-1; TRBD1 or TRBD2 may be the D gene (5 bases each). The V gene lost 5 bases and the J gene lost 10 bases, with 19 bases spanning the gap. The CDR3 covers 14 residues. Germline CDR1 reads SGHRS; CDR2 reads YFSETQ. The CDR3 nucleotides are TGCGCCAGCAGTGATCGGGACGGGCCCAGGGAGCAGTTCTTC. Its protein product is CASSDRDGPREQFF.

This clonotype was observed a few times. The chain combines TRBV7-9 with TRBJ2-3; D tentatively fits TRBD1 or TRBD2 (7 bases each). In germline, CDR1 is SEHNR, CDR2 FQNEAQ (reference sequence). The germline V and J ends were trimmed by 8 bases and 1 base, with 22 bases remaining between them. CDR3 length equals 17 residues. The CDR3 sequence: CASSRGGTVHGTDTQYF. CDR3 DNA sequence: TGTGCCAGCTCAAGGGGAGGGACAGTCCATGGCACAGATACGCAGTATTTT.

In this sample, this clonotype is medium-sized (0.01 to 0.1%). The chain joins TRBV6-1 to TRBJ2-5; D possibly corresponds to TRBD2 (5 bases). Germline V gives CDR1 MNHNS, CDR2 SASEGT. V was cut by 1 base and J by 0 bases, with 6 bases left in between. The CDR3 has 14 residues. The CDR3 nucleotides are TGTGCCAGCAGTGAAGGGCGGGACCAAGAGACCCAGTACTTC. It is translated as CASSEGRDQETQYF.

The V gene is TRBV5-5, the J gene TRBJ2-2, with 7 bases fitting TRBD2. The germline gives CDR1 SGHKS, CDR2 YYEKEE (reference sequence). Trimming removed 0 bases from V and 4 bases from J; junction bases left unmatched: 6. The CDR3 totals 16 residues. DNA of the CDR3: TGTGCCAGCAGCTTGGTTTGGGGGGGACGCACCGGGGAGCTGTTTTTT. Residues: CASSLVWGGRTGELFF.

This clonotype has more than one count but fewer than ten. The chain carries TRBV19 and TRBJ1-4; the D gene is possibly TRBD1 (5 bases). The CDR3 length is 14 residues. V lost 5 bases and J 7 bases, leaving 14 bases between the germline ends. Germline CDR1 and CDR2: LNHDA and SQIVND (reference sequence). The CDR3 nucleotides read TGTGCCAGTAGTCTGGGCAGGGAAGGTGAAAAACTGTTTTTT. It specifies CASSLGREGEKLFF.

There are a few counts of this clonotype. The rearrangement joins TRBV6-1 to TRBJ2-7; 7 bases are shared with TRBD2. V was clipped by 5 bases and J by 0 bases; unmatched bases: 7. The CDR3 sequence is 15 residues long. Germline CDR1 reads MNHNS; CDR2 reads SASEGT. DNA for the CDR3: TGTGCCAGCAGTCTCCCAGCGGGGAGCTCCTACGAGCAGTACTTC. This encodes CASSLPAGSSYEQYF.

The chain carries TRBV19 and TRBJ1-1; D remains ambiguous. Trimming took off 7 bases at V and 5 bases at J, with 17 bases between the two ends. CDR1 LNHDA and CDR2 SQIVND come from the germline V gene (reference sequence). This CDR3 comprises 14 residues. The CDR3 bases are TGTGCCAGTAAATGGATCGAGGTGGGGACTGAAGCTTTCTTT. It codes for CASKWIEVGTEAFF.

Sample share makes this clonotype medium-sized. The chain links TRBV19 to TRBJ2-2; 11 bases fit TRBD1. After removal of 5 bases from V and 6 bases from J, the junction contained 5 bases not matched to a gene. The CDR3 totals 15 residues. CDR1 is LNHDA and CDR2 is SQIVND in the germline V gene (reference sequence). The CDR3 coding sequence is TGTGCCAGTAGTTTCGGACAGGGGGCTCCCGGGGAGCTGTTTTTT. Its translation is CASSFGQGAPGELFF.

This clonotype qualifies as medium-sized. The J gene is TRBJ2-3, the V gene TRBV11-3; possibly TRBD2 for D (6 bases). The CDR3 is 16 residues long. V was clipped by 4 bases and J by 0 bases, with 14 bases between them. In germline, CDR1 is SGHNT, CDR2 YENEEA. The CDR3 nucleotides read TGTGCCAGCAGCTCGCGGGCTAGCGCCAGCACAGATACGCAGTATTTT. The encoded protein is CASSSRASASTDTQYF.

This clonotype occurred a few times. The CDR3 DNA is TGTGCCAGCAGCTTAGGGGGGGGGCGCTCCTACGAGCAGTACTTC. Its translation is CASSLGGGRSYEQYF. This chain joins TRBV11-3 and TRBJ2-7; D is perhaps TRBD2 (7 bases). The CDR3 is made up of 15 amino acids. CDR1 is SGHNT, CDR2 YENEEA, per germline. The V end was cut by 1 base, the J end by 0 bases, with 10 bases between.

This clonotype was observed a handful of times. This chain's CDR3 is CASSNRQGGYEQYF. In nucleotides, the CDR3 is TGTGCCAGCAGTAACCGACAGGGGGGTTACGAGCAGTACTTC. The chain combines TRBV6-6 with TRBJ2-7; TRBD1 agrees at 9 bases. The germline V gene encodes CDR1 MNHNY and CDR2 SVGAGI (reference sequence). The junction had 6 bases not matched to a gene; V was cut back by 5 bases and J by 4 bases. This CDR3 spans 14 amino acids.